These T cell receptor beta chains were read from a single sample in a study of PD-1 blockade in classical Hodgkin lymphoma. Assay: immunoSEQ multiplex PCR; the TCRdb copy retains only in-frame clones and omits some. The table shows 110,000 or so clones, with roughly nine tenths occurring only once. The sequencing here drew on peripheral blood mononuclear cells (PBMCs), taken before the second cycle of nivolumab. The receptors were gathered from a human donor with classical Hodgkin lymphoma. Both conserved end residues are part of each CDR3. The D gene is left open where the match is weak. Clone size is not always given. Where it is, it says once, few, many or a class for expanded clones.

CDR3aa: CASSLRGAANEKLFF; CDR3nt: TGTGCCAGCAGTTTACGGGGGGCGGCTAATGAAAAACTGTTTTTT; j_gene: TRBJ1-4; d_gene: NA; v_gene: TRBV28; abundance: NA; len: 15
CDR3aa: CASSFAGGPYEQYF; CDR3nt: TGTGCCAGCAGCTTCGCAGGGGGCCCCTACGAGCAGTACTTC; j_gene: TRBJ2-7; d_gene: TRBD1; v_gene: TRBV13; abundance: NA; len: 14
CDR3aa: CASSLDQRETQYF; CDR3nt: TGTGCCAGCAGCCTAGACCAGAGGGAGACCCAGTACTTC; j_gene: TRBJ2-5; d_gene: NA; v_gene: TRBV7-2; abundance: NA; len: 13
CDR3aa: CASSQDYNQPQHF; CDR3nt: TGTGCCAGCAGCCAAGATTATAATCAGCCCCAGCATTTT; j_gene: TRBJ1-5; d_gene: NA; v_gene: TRBV4-2; abundance: once; len: 13
CDR3aa: CASNVLAPGETQYF; CDR3nt: TGTGCCAGCAACGTGCTTGCGCCTGGGGAGACCCAGTACTTC; j_gene: TRBJ2-5; d_gene: NA; v_gene: TRBV2; abundance: NA; len: 14
CDR3aa: CASSPWAGTPTLGYGYTF; CDR3nt: TGCGCCAGCAGCCCCTGGGCCGGGACACCCACCTTGGGCTATGGCTACACCTTC; j_gene: TRBJ1-2; d_gene: NA; v_gene: TRBV5-1; abundance: NA; len: 18
CDR3aa: CASGPPQTGELFF; CDR3nt: TGTGCCAGCGGGCCTCCACAGACCGGGGAGCTGTTTTTT; j_gene: TRBJ2-2; d_gene: NA; v_gene: TRBV19; abundance: NA; len: 13
CDR3aa: CASSQRQGETQYF; CDR3nt: TGCGCCAGCAGCCAAAGACAGGGGGAGACCCAGTACTTC; j_gene: TRBJ2-5; d_gene: TRBD1; v_gene: TRBV5-1; abundance: NA; len: 13
CDR3aa: CASSVTGPTYEQYF; CDR3nt: TGTGCCAGCAGTGTAACGGGACCGACCTACGAGCAGTACTTC; j_gene: TRBJ2-7; d_gene: NA; v_gene: TRBV6-1; abundance: NA; len: 14
CDR3aa: CSVEHVYEQYF; CDR3nt: TGCAGCGTTGAACATGTCTACGAGCAGTACTTC; j_gene: TRBJ2-7; d_gene: NA; v_gene: TRBV29-1; abundance: NA; len: 11